Listed below are T cell receptor beta chains from one sample, sequenced in a study of T cell responses to AZD1222 COVID-19 vaccine. The assay was immunoSEQ multiplex PCR, and TCRdb's table has in-frame clones only and misses some. The table includes fewer than 150,000 clones, around 89% detected once. The sequencing used peripheral blood, collected 28 days after the second AZD1222 dose. The receptor source for this set is an adult who received the AZD1222 COVID-19 vaccine. Both conserved end residues are part of each CDR3. The D gene is left open where the match is weak. Clone size, where shown, is once, few, many, or a class for clones that have expanded.

D,V,size,J,CDR3,DNA
-,TRBV6-5,-,TRBJ2-7,CASSWGHSYEQYF,TGTGCCAGCAGTTGGGGACATTCCTACGAGCAGTACTTC
TRBD1,TRBV6-5,-,TRBJ1-1,CATHDRGQGIMEAFF,TGTGCCACCCATGACAGAGGACAGGGGATTATGGAAGCTTTCTTT
TRBD1,TRBV11-3,-,TRBJ2-2,CASSFRTGTTGELFF,TGTGCCAGCAGCTTCCGGACAGGGACCACCGGGGAGCTGTTTTTT
-,TRBV21-1,-,TRBJ2-7,CASSNRARGDEQYF,TGTGCCAGCAGCAATCGGGCGAGGGGGGACGAGCAGTACTTC
-,TRBV30,few,TRBJ1-1,CAWSDSRGLSNTEAFF,TGTGCCTGGAGTGATAGCAGGGGCCTAAGTAACACTGAAGCTTTCTTT
-,TRBV19,-,TRBJ2-1,CASWDRYNEQFF,TGCGCCTCTTGGGATCGGTACAATGAGCAGTTCTTC
TRBD2,TRBV29-1,-,TRBJ2-1,CSVELGLAGGINEQFF,TGCAGCGTTGAGTTGGGACTAGCGGGAGGGATAAATGAGCAGTTCTTC
-,TRBV18,-,TRBJ2-1,CASSLGANEQFF,TGTGCCAGCTCATTGGGGGCCAATGAGCAGTTCTTC
TRBD2,TRBV11-2,-,TRBJ2-1,CASNTAGGRGEQFF,TGTGCCAGCAACACCGCGGGGGGGCGCGGTGAGCAGTTCTTC
TRBD2,TRBV24-1,-,TRBJ2-5,CATSDPLAGGRETQYF,TGTGCCACCAGTGATCCTCTAGCGGGAGGGAGGGAGACCCAGTACTTC
TRBD1,TRBV7-2,-,TRBJ1-2,CASSSGTGKNYGYTF,TGTGCCAGCAGCTCCGGGACAGGGAAGAACTATGGCTACACCTTC
-,TRBV2,-,TRBJ1-2,CASRGAVAASYGYTF,TGTGCCAGCAGGGGGGCGGTCGCTGCCTCCTATGGCTACACCTTC
-,TRBV3-1/TRBV3-2,-,TRBJ1-3,CASSQDQRSGNTIYF,TGTGCCAGCAGCCAAGATCAGCGTTCTGGAAACACCATATATTTT
-,TRBV4-3,-,TRBJ2-7,CASSQGTLRVEGTYEQYF,TGCGCCAGCAGCCAAGGTACTCTGAGGGTTGAAGGGACCTACGAGCAGTACTTC
-,TRBV7-9,-,TRBJ1-1,CASSQGWQGPPEAFF,TGTGCCAGCAGCCAGGGATGGCAGGGGCCCCCTGAAGCTTTCTTT
-,TRBV5-4,-,TRBJ2-3,CASSSPRATKQYF,TGTGCCAGCAGCTCCCCGCGTGCCACTAAGCAGTATTTT
-,TRBV12-3/TRBV12-4,-,TRBJ1-5,CASSLTANQPQHF,TGTGCCAGCAGTTTAACAGCTAATCAGCCCCAGCATTTT
-,TRBV28,-,TRBJ1-1,CASSSTAADTEAFF,TGTGCCAGCAGTTCAACTGCGGCGGACACTGAAGCTTTCTTT
TRBD2,TRBV4-1,-,TRBJ2-1,CASSPQGTSLNEQFF,TGCGCCAGCAGCCCTCAAGGGACTAGCCTAAATGAGCAGTTCTTC
-,TRBV7-8,-,TRBJ2-7,CASSEKDRPNEQYF,TGTGCCAGCAGCGAAAAAGACAGGCCTAACGAGCAGTACTTC
TRBD1,TRBV9,-,TRBJ1-1,CASSVEGQGVSEAFF,TGTGCCAGCAGCGTAGAGGGACAGGGGGTTTCTGAAGCTTTCTTT
TRBD2,TRBV3-1/TRBV3-2,few,TRBJ2-7,CASSQTVTSGSYEQYF,TGTGCCAGCAGCCAAACAGTAACTAGCGGGAGCTACGAGCAGTACTTC
-,TRBV6-4,-,TRBJ2-7,CASIPRRGGLRDEQYF,TGTGCCAGCATCCCTCGCAGGGGGGGCCTCAGGGATGAGCAGTACTTC
-,TRBV11-3,-,TRBJ2-2,CASQGGLLISTGELFF,TGTGCCAGCCAGGGGGGACTCCTTATCTCCACCGGGGAGCTGTTTTTT
-,TRBV11-2,-,TRBJ1-4,CASSLDQVPTNEKLFF,TGTGCCAGCAGCTTAGATCAAGTACCTACTAATGAAAAACTGTTTTTT
TRBD1,TRBV10-1,-,TRBJ1-1,CASRETPQDRGDWEAFF,TGCGCCAGCAGGGAAACACCCCAGGACAGGGGAGATTGGGAAGCTTTCTTT
-,TRBV11-2,once,TRBJ1-2,CASGGTYGYTF,TGTGCCAGCGGAGGTACCTATGGCTACACCTTC
TRBD2,TRBV7-2,-,TRBJ2-1,CASNLQAGGLDEQFF,TGTGCCAGCAACCTTCAAGCGGGGGGGTTGGATGAGCAGTTCTTC
TRBD1,TRBV11-3,-,TRBJ1-3,CASSTGQAIGNTIYF,TGTGCCAGCAGCACAGGACAGGCTATTGGAAACACCATATATTTT
-,TRBV6-5,-,TRBJ1-2,CASSSPGGGDHGYTF,TGTGCCAGCAGTTCCCCCGGGGGGGGCGATCATGGCTACACCTTC
TRBD2,TRBV10-2,-,TRBJ2-2,CASSGRVAGFTGELFF,TGCGCCAGCAGTGGTAGGGTAGCGGGTTTTACCGGGGAGCTGTTTTTT
-,TRBV10-1,-,TRBJ1-3,CASIAGDTIYF,TGCGCCAGCATCGCCGGGGACACCATATATTTT
-,TRBV28,-,TRBJ1-2,CASSVGHKPGYTF,TGTGCCAGCAGTGTTGGACATAAGCCAGGCTACACCTTC
-,TRBV6-5,-,TRBJ2-3,CASSSSNTDTQYF,TGTGCCAGCAGTTCCTCTAACACAGATACGCAGTATTTT
-,TRBV4-3,-,TRBJ1-4,CASSQEIVTTATNEKLFF,TGCGCCAGCAGCCAAGAGATAGTGACAACCGCAACTAATGAAAAACTGTTTTTT
TRBD2,TRBV19,-,TRBJ2-1,CASSIDPILAGGITSYNEQFF,TGTGCCAGTAGTATAGATCCAATACTAGCGGGAGGAATCACCTCCTACAATGAGCAGTTCTTC
-,TRBV19,once,TRBJ1-2,CASSLNHGYTF,TGTGCCAGTAGTTTAAATCATGGCTACACCTTC
TRBD1,TRBV27,-,TRBJ1-5,CASSFSRDRVDQPQHF,TGTGCCAGCAGTTTCTCCCGGGACAGGGTTGATCAGCCCCAGCATTTT
-,TRBV5-1,-,TRBJ1-2,CASSSSTEDYGYTF,TGCGCCAGCAGCTCATCGACAGAGGACTATGGCTACACCTTC
-,TRBV29-1,few,TRBJ2-7,CSEQRIYEQYF,TGCAGCGAGCAGAGAATCTACGAGCAGTACTTC
TRBD1,TRBV5-1,once,TRBJ1-2,CASSLRRTGGNYGYTF,TGCGCCAGCAGCTTGCGTCGGACAGGGGGAAATTATGGCTACACCTTC
TRBD2,TRBV30,once,TRBJ2-1,CAWSVGSGRYNEQFF,TGTGCCTGGAGTGTTGGTAGCGGGAGGTACAATGAGCAGTTCTTC
TRBD1,TRBV19,-,TRBJ1-5,CASTGRDREEAGNQPQHF,TGTGCCAGTACGGGAAGGGACAGGGAAGAGGCCGGCAATCAGCCCCAGCATTTT
-,TRBV7-9,-,TRBJ2-7,CASSLEGSQSYEQYF,TGTGCCAGCAGCTTAGAGGGCAGCCAATCCTACGAGCAGTACTTC
-,TRBV7-2,-,TRBJ2-1,CASSSGNFLSYNEQFF,TGTGCCAGCAGCTCGGGGAACTTTTTATCCTACAATGAGCAGTTCTTC
TRBD2,TRBV5-1,once,TRBJ2-5,CASSLASGGPGETQYF,TGCGCCAGCAGCTTGGCTAGCGGGGGCCCCGGGGAGACCCAGTACTTC
-,TRBV18,-,TRBJ2-2,CASSPSQENTGELFF,TGTGCCAGCTCACCAAGTCAGGAGAACACCGGGGAGCTGTTTTTT
TRBD2,TRBV7-9,-,TRBJ2-7,CASSLGGREYEQYF,TGTGCCAGCAGCCTAGGCGGGAGGGAATACGAGCAGTACTTC
-,TRBV28,-,TRBJ1-1,CASSLLGAEAFF,TGTGCCAGCAGTTTATTGGGCGCTGAAGCTTTCTTT
-,TRBV7-9,-,TRBJ1-2,CASSPLIPGYTF,TGTGCCAGCAGCCCCCTTATCCCTGGCTACACCTTC
-,TRBV27,-,TRBJ2-7,CASSLRWEYEQYF,TGTGCCAGCAGTTTGAGGTGGGAATACGAGCAGTACTTC
-,TRBV7-9,once,TRBJ2-7,CASSLGQYYEQYF,TGTGCCAGCAGCTTAGGGCAATATTACGAGCAGTACTTC
-,TRBV5-4,once,TRBJ1-1,CASSLLVNTEAFF,TGTGCCAGCAGCTTGTTAGTGAACACTGAAGCTTTCTTT
-,TRBV14,once,TRBJ1-2,CASSPSTVYGYTF,TGTGCCAGCAGCCCTTCGACAGTCTATGGCTACACCTTC
-,TRBV28,once,TRBJ1-5,CASSLTLLSQPQHF,TGTGCCAGCAGTTTAACATTGTTATCTCAGCCCCAGCATTTT
-,TRBV18,-,TRBJ2-5,CASSQQGGETQYF,TGTGCCAGCTCACAGCAGGGTGGTGAGACCCAGTACTTC
TRBD2,TRBV11-3,-,TRBJ2-3,CASSFASGVPDTQYF,TGTGCCAGCAGCTTTGCTAGCGGGGTCCCGGATACGCAGTATTTT
-,TRBV7-9,-,TRBJ1-1,CASSLQFAAVNTEAFF,TGTGCCAGCAGCTTACAGTTTGCTGCAGTGAACACTGAAGCTTTCTTT
-,TRBV5-4,-,TRBJ2-6,CASSLRAHPLSGANVLTF,TGTGCCAGCAGCTTGAGGGCCCACCCCCTCTCTGGGGCCAACGTCCTGACTTTC
TRBD2,TRBV27,once,TRBJ2-1,CASMHTTSGAREQFF,TGTGCCAGCATGCATACGACTAGCGGCGCTCGTGAGCAGTTCTTC